Detailed here is one T cell receptor (beta chain). This clonotype was recorded at least ten times. It has no known antigen specificity. The record has no base qualities; no much larger clone is one base away. V loses 8 bases, J loses 0 bases, and the germline ends lie 13 bases apart. The CDR3 covers 14 residues, taking in both the cysteine and the phenylalanine. Left in the record is the CDR3 DNA by itself, 42 bases read in frame from the first base. The data are from a study of T cells after yellow fever vaccination (dated by TCRdb to the late 2010s). The study in broad terms: The SMART-Seq v4 Ultra Low Input RNA kit was used to prepare libraries from fractions with low cell numbers. To follow T-cell clones before and after primary and booster YFV17D yellow fever vaccination, bulk TCR alpha and beta repertoires were sequenced over time. Two healthy male donors made up the cohort, one aged 18 to 29 years and the other aged 30 to 40 years. Blood samples were taken at several timepoints before and after primary and secondary immunization, and bulk PBMC replicates and cell subsets were isolated.

TCR cDNA was synthesized by 5'RACE template switching, which introduced a universal primer site and unique molecular identifiers. cDNA synthesis was primed from both the TCR alpha and TCR beta constant segments. Two PCR steps were used to amplify libraries, with sample barcodes and sequencing adapters being added in the second step. Libraries were sequenced on Illumina HiSeq 2500 (2x100 bp) or NovaSeq (2x150 bp). For the original study's pipeline: Reads were demultiplexed and collapsed into UMI consensus sequences with MIGEC, and V(D)J alignment was performed with MiXCR. Using edgeR on replicate PBMC samples, clonotypes were called vaccine-responding if FDR was below 0.01 and the log2 fold change was above 5 up to day 15. Bulk clonotypes were assigned CD4 or CD8 identity according to which sequenced CD4 or CD8 repertoire held them at higher abundance. In TCRdb, the public reads were trimmed at Q25 with fastp and aligned with MiXCR, with productive beta chains retained. Identical CDR3 proteins give one entry, which carries the most common genes and DNA. The V and J calls were not made by the authors but by TCRdb's processing. A total of roughly 140,000 distinct CDR3 sequences appear in this sample, around 7.7% of them only once. Clones ranked in the top ten supply under 0.85% of the sample.

Study-level results and caveats: Because only two donors were included in the study, the extent to which the findings can be generalized is limited. FACS-sorted repertoires could contain abundant contaminating clonotypes from the bulk population, so computational filtering was required. Compared with the primary T-cell response, the secondary T-cell response was weaker but faster, peaking on day 5 rather than day 15. A small fraction of clonotypes appeared in both the CD4 and CD8 compartments, likely as a result of convergent recombination. Most clones expanded after primary vaccination were re-detected after the booster (around 96% of CD4 and about nine tenths of CD8), suggesting broad memory maintenance.

The treatment or condition label, read with the paper, signifies: live attenuated yellow fever vaccine strain. A standard Ficoll-Paque protocol was used to isolate PBMCs from peripheral blood. Dynabeads CD4 and CD8 positive selection kits were used to isolate CD4 and CD8 T-cell fractions. RNA was extracted with TriZol from bulk PBMCs, CD4 and CD8 fractions, and dextramer-positive and dextramer-negative fractions. This TCR was sampled from a young man who received the YFV17D yellow fever vaccine. Sequences were derived from CD4+ T cells sorted from PBMCs, sampled 5 days after the yellow fever booster vaccination. The sequence is built from TRBV12-3 or TRBV12-4 and TRBJ1-1; TRBD1 is perhaps the D gene, given 6 matching bases. The nucleotide sequence is TGTGCCAGCTCTACCTCAGGGGTGAACACTGAAGCTTTCTTT. Translated, it gives CASSTSGVNTEAFF.